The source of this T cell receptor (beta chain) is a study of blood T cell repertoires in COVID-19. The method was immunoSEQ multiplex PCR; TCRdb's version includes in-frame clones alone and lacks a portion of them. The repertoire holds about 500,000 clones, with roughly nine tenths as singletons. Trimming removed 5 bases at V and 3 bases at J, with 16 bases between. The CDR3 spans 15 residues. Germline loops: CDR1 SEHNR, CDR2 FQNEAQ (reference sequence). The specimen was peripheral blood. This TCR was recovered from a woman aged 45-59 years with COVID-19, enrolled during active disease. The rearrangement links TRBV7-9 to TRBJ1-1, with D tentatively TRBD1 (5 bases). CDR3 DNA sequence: TGTGCCAGCAGCCCAATCCAGGGTTTGGACACTGAAGCTTTCTTT. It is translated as CASSPIQGLDTEAFF.